The clone carrying this TCR beta chain was seen just once. Sequenced by immunoSEQ multiplex PCR; TCRdb stores in-frame clones only, minus some. The sample contains tens of thousands of clones, about 94% of which appear only once. This sample stems from a study of T cell changes during pregnancy in multiple sclerosis. The CDR3 extends over 16 amino acids. CDR1 and CDR2 from the germline V gene are SNHLY and FYNNEI. Between the trimmed V and J ends, which lost 5 bases and 0 bases, there was a span of 14 bases. The sequencing used peripheral blood, collected in the first trimester of pregnancy. The chain joins TRBV2 to TRBJ1-5; D call uncertain. This clonotype was obtained from a female donor in good health, enrolled as a control in a pregnancy study. For the CDR3, the DNA is TGTGCCAGCAGTCCACCGGGAGGTGGTAGCAATCAGCCCCAGCATTTT. Its translation: CASSPPGGGSNQPQHF.